Sequencing of this T cell receptor (beta chain) was carried out in a study of blood T cell repertoires in COVID-19. Study-level information: Nucleic acid was either cDNA or gDNA, and it came from T cells, B-cell-depleted T cells, or PBMCs.

TCRdb's table, derived via immunoSEQ multiplex PCR, lists solely in-frame clones and lacks some. The sample includes roughly 170,000 clones, more than 65% seen only once; the top ten take around 18%. Cohorts were based on clinical histories the participants reported. Symptom resolution, clearance, or two negative PCRs marked donors in Cohort 3 as recovered. CDR1 SNHLY and CDR2 FYNNEI come from the germline V gene. V lost 1 base and J lost 7, with 17 bases in between. This CDR3 contains 15 residues. Source material: PBMCs or T cells enriched from blood (not recorded which). This rearrangement joins TRBV2 to TRBJ2-7; no definite D call. The source of this sequence is a man between 60 and 70 years old who had recovered from COVID-19. CDR3 in DNA: TGTGCCAGCAGTGAAGAGCTGTCTACCCTACTGGAGCAGTACTTC. As protein: CASSEELSTLLEQYF.